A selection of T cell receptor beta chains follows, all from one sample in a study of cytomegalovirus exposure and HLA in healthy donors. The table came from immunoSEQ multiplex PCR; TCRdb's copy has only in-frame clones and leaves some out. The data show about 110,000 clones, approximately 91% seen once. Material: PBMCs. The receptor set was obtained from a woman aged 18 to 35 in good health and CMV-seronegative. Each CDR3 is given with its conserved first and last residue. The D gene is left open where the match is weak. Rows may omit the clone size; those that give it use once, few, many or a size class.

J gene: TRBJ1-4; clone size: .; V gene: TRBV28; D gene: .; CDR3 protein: CASSLWTKREKLFF; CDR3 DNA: TGTGCCAGCAGTTTATGGACAAAACGGGAAAAACTGTTTTTT
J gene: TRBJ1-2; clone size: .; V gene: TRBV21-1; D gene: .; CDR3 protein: CASSKVGQRDGYTF; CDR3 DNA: TGTGCCAGCAGCAAAGTTGGCCAGCGGGATGGCTACACCTTC
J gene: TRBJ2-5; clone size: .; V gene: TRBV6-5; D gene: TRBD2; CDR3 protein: CASSYYSSGRGETQYF; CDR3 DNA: TGTGCCAGCAGTTACTATTCTAGCGGGAGGGGAGAGACCCAGTACTTC
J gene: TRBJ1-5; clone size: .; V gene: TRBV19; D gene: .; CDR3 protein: CASSKKIAHQPQHF; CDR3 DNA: TGTGCCAGTAGTAAGAAGATAGCCCATCAGCCCCAGCATTTT
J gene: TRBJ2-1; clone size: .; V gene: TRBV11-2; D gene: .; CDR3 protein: CASSLEASNEQFF; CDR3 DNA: TGTGCCAGCAGCTTAGAGGCCTCCAATGAGCAGTTCTTC
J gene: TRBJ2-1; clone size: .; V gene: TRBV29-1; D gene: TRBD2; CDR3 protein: CSGGSGLGVYEQFF; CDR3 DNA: TGCAGCGGTGGGTCGGGACTAGGTGTGTATGAGCAGTTCTTC
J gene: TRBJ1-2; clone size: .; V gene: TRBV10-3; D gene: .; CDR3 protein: CAISGGEGGGNYGYTF; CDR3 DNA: TGTGCCATCAGTGGGGGTGAGGGTGGAGGTAACTATGGCTACACCTTC
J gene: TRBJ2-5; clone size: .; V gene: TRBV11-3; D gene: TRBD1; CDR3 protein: CASSLDRMDRATQYF; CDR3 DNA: TGTGCCAGCAGCTTAGATCGTATGGACAGGGCGACCCAGTACTTC
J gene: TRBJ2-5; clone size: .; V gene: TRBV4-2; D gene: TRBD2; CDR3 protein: CASSGLEGETQYF; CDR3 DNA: TGTGCCAGCAGCGGACTAGAGGGGGAGACCCAGTACTTC
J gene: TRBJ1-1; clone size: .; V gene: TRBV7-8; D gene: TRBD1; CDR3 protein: CASSLDPGGVGEAFF; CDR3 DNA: TGTGCCAGCAGCTTAGATCCAGGGGGCGTTGGTGAAGCTTTCTTT
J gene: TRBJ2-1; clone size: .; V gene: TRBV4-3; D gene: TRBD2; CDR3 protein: CASSPGLAGNHNEQFF; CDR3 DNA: TGCGCCAGCAGCCCTGGACTAGCGGGAAACCACAATGAGCAGTTCTTC
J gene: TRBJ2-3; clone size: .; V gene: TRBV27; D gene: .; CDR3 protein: CASSFAGSDTQYF; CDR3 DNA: TGTGCCAGCAGTTTTGCGGGGAGCGATACGCAGTATTTT
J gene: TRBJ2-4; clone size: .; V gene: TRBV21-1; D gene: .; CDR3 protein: CASSRSRNSAKNIQYF; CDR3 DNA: TGTGCCAGCAGCAGGTCGCGGAACTCAGCCAAAAACATTCAGTACTTC
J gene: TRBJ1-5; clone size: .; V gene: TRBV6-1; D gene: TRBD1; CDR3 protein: CASSADRGNQPQHF; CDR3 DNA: TGTGCCAGCAGTGCCGACAGGGGCAATCAGCCCCAGCATTTT
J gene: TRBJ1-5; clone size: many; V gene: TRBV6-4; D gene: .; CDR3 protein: CASERQTSNQPQHF; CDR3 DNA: TGTGCCAGCGAGAGACAGACTAGCAATCAGCCCCAGCATTTT
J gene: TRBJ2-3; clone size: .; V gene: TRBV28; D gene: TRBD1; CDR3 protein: CASSWGQGTDTQYF; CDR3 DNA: TGTGCCAGCAGTTGGGGACAGGGCACAGATACGCAGTATTTT
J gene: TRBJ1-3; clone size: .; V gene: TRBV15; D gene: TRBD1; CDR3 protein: CATSIDRGHGNTIYF; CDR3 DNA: TGTGCCACCAGCATAGACAGGGGGCATGGAAACACCATATATTTT
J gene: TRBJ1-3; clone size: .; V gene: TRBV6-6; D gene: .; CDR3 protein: CASAPQGGNTIYF; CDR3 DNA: TGTGCCAGCGCCCCTCAGGGGGGAAACACCATATATTTT
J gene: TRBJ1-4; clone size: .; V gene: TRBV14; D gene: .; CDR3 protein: CASSRQRQNEKLFF; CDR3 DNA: TGTGCCAGCAGCCGCCAGAGACAGAATGAAAAACTGTTTTTT
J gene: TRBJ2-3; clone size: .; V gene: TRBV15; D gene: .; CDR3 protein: CATSRDLGAGTDTQYF; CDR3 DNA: TGTGCCACCAGCAGAGATCTGGGGGCCGGCACAGATACGCAGTATTTT
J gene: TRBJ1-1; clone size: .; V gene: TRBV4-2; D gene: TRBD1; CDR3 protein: CASSQDGDTGGASEAFF; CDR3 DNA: TGTGCCAGCAGCCAAGACGGGGATACAGGGGGCGCCTCTGAAGCTTTCTTT
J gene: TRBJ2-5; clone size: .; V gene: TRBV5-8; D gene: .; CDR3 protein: CASSLNRGGTQYF; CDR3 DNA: TGTGCCAGCAGCTTGAACAGGGGGGGGACCCAGTACTTC
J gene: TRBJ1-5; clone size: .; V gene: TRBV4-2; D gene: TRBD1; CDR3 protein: CASSFGQGDQPQHF; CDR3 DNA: TGTGCCAGCAGTTTCGGACAGGGTGATCAGCCCCAGCATTTT
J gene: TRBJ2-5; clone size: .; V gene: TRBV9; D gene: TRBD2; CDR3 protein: CASSPRAGGEETQYF; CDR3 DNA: TGTGCCAGCAGCCCACGAGCGGGGGGAGAAGAGACCCAGTACTTC
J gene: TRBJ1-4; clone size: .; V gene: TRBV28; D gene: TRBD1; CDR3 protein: CASRQGAFEKLFF; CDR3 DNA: TGTGCCAGCAGACAGGGGGCGTTTGAAAAACTGTTTTTT
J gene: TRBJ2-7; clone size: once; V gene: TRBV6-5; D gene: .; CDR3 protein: CASSPQRAAYEQYF; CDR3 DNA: TGTGCCAGCAGTCCCCAGCGGGCCGCCTACGAGCAGTACTTC
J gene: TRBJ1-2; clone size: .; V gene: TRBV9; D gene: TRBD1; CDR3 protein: CASSGDRGLNGYTF; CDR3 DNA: TGTGCCAGCAGCGGAGACAGGGGGCTGAATGGCTACACCTTC
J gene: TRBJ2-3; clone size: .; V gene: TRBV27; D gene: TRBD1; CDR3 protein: CASSLFPLGQGLDTQYF; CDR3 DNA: TGTGCCAGCAGTTTATTCCCCCTCGGACAGGGGTTAGATACGCAGTATTTT
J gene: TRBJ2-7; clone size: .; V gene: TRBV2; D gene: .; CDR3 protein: CASRGTTGYEQYF; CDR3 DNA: TGTGCCAGCAGGGGCACTACAGGGTACGAGCAGTACTTC